A selection of T cell receptor beta chains follows, all from one sample in a study of T cells in Graves' hyperthyroidism and ophthalmopathy. TCRdb fed the multiplex PCR reads into MiXCR, producing one record per CDR3 protein. The table has roughly 510,000 distinct CDR3 sequences, more than 20% seen once. The specimen sequenced was blood. These receptors all come from a man aged 18 to 35 with Graves' hyperthyroidism. The CDR3 runs from the conserved cysteine through the conserved F or W. A D gene is named only where the DNA matches it firmly. Size tells how often a clone was seen (once, few, many) or the class of an expanded clone, and some rows leave it out.

v_gene	d_gene	abundance	j_gene	CDR3nt	CDR3aa
TRBV5-1	-	many	TRBJ1-2	TGCGCCAGCAGCTTGGCGGGACAAGAGTATGGCTACACCTTC	CASSLAGQEYGYTF
TRBV6-1	TRBD1	-	TRBJ1-1	TGTGCCAGCACTCCTGGACAGGGGTCCCCTGAAGCTTTCTTT	CASTPGQGSPEAFF
TRBV9	-	-	TRBJ2-2	TGTGCCAGCAGCGTAGACCATTCCACCGGGGAGCTGTTTTTT	CASSVDHSTGELFF
TRBV5-1	TRBD1	-	TRBJ1-1	TGCGCCAGCGCAGAATCGACAGGGGGCGCGGGTGAAGCTTTCTTT	CASAESTGGAGEAFF
TRBV12-3/TRBV12-4	-	-	TRBJ2-5	TGTGCCAGCAGTTTAAGGGTGGCCCAGTACTTC	CASSLRVAQYF
TRBV6-1	-	many	TRBJ1-2	TGTGCCAGCAGTGAGGTCCGCTACACCTTC	CASSEVRYTF
TRBV6-5	TRBD1	many	TRBJ2-7	TGTGCCAGCAGCCGGGACAGGGGCGGGCAGTACTTC	CASSRDRGGQYF
TRBV6-5	TRBD1	few	TRBJ1-1	TGTGCCAGCAGTTACTCCCAGGACAGGGCGGTTGAAGCTTTCTTT	CASSYSQDRAVEAFF
TRBV6-2/TRBV6-3	-	many	TRBJ1-2	TGTGCCAGCAGCCCCCGATACGGCTACACCTTC	CASSPRYGYTF
TRBV3-1	-	-	TRBJ2-5	TGTGCCAGCAGGTATAGGGAGACCCAGTACTTC	CASRYRETQYF
TRBV27	TRBD1	many	TRBJ2-7	TGTGCCAGCAGCCCCTATTACAGGGGGCACCACGAGCAGTACTTC	CASSPYYRGHHEQYF
TRBV27	-	many	TRBJ2-2	TGCGCCAGCAGTTCCCGGGACCCCCCTATGGCCGGGGAGCTGTTTTTT	CASSSRDPPMAGELFF
TRBV2	-	many	TRBJ1-2	TGTGCCAGCAGCCGACAGAACTATGGCTACACCTTC	CASSRQNYGYTF
TRBV30	TRBD1	many	TRBJ1-6	TGTGCCTGGAGTGTACCGGGACAGGATAATTCACCCCTCCACTTT	CAWSVPGQDNSPLHF
TRBV12-3/TRBV12-4	TRBD1	-	TRBJ2-7	TGTGCCAGCAGCACCAGGGGGCACTACGAGCAGTACTTC	CASSTRGHYEQYF
TRBV28	-	few	TRBJ1-1	TGTGCCAGCAGGAAGGGGGGCACTGAAGCTTTCTTT	CASRKGGTEAFF
TRBV30	-	-	TRBJ1-5	TGTGCCTGGAGCCGAGGGGGGGGCGGGCAGCCCCAGCATTTT	CAWSRGGGGQPQHF
TRBV6-5	-	many	TRBJ2-7	TGTGCCAGCAGTTACTCGACGTTCGGTGCCTACGAGCAGTACTTC	CASSYSTFGAYEQYF
TRBV3-1	TRBD1	few	TRBJ1-2	TGTGCCAGCAGCCTACGGACAGGGAGAATCTACACCTTC	CASSLRTGRIYTF
TRBV20-1	-	many	TRBJ1-1	TGCAGTGCACAGAGGACGAACACTGAAGCTTTCTTT	CSAQRTNTEAFF
TRBV20-1	-	many	TRBJ2-7	TGCAGTGCTAGGTCGGTCGGGGGGCCTGGCTACGAGCAGTACTTC	CSARSVGGPGYEQYF
TRBV5-1	TRBD1	many	TRBJ2-2	TGCGCCAGCAAACAGGGGTTCCTGAACACCGGGGAGCTGTTTTTT	CASKQGFLNTGELFF
TRBV15	-	-	TRBJ1-2	TGTGCCACCAGCAGAGTAACAGAACGCGACTATGGCTACACCTTC	CATSRVTERDYGYTF
TRBV5-4	-	many	TRBJ1-2	TGTGCCAGCAGCTTCCCAGAGTTAGGCTATGGCTACACCTTC	CASSFPELGYGYTF
TRBV30	TRBD1	many	TRBJ1-5	TGTGCCTGGAGTGTCCGGGACAGAGGCAATCAGCCCCAGCATTTT	CAWSVRDRGNQPQHF